This T cell receptor beta chain was recorded in a study of Graves' ophthalmopathy and Graves' hyperthyroidism (dated by TCRdb to the late 2010s). Study-wide context: Peripheral blood was collected before any treatment was given, at the time of initial diagnosis. The study used TCR beta repertoire signatures to distinguish Graves' ophthalmopathy from Graves' hyperthyroidism and to predict progression to ophthalmopathy. In total, around 140 blood samples were TCR-sequenced: 43 ophthalmopathy, approximately 75 hyperthyroidism and roughly 17 hyperthyroidism-to-ophthalmopathy patients. To explore V-J signatures that distinguish ophthalmopathy from hyperthyroidism, a discovery set of about a hundred patients was enrolled, made up of over 40 with ophthalmopathy and some 58 with stable hyperthyroidism. An independent validation cohort comprised under 20 hyperthyroidism patients and roughly 15 patients who later progressed from hyperthyroidism to ophthalmopathy. In over 5 hyperthyroidism patients, the T-cell repertoire of thyroid tissue was compared with the T-cell repertoire of blood. Following sample collection, hyperthyroidism patients were given methimazole at a starting dose of 30 mg daily, and ophthalmopathy patients were given high-dose intravenous methylprednisolone. The paper as a whole reports these results and caveats: Sample size was not statistically predetermined, and group allocation was not concealed from the investigators. In cross-validation, the 13-signature model distinguished ophthalmopathy from stable hyperthyroidism with 87.88% sensitivity and about 81% specificity, while in the test set the corresponding values were about 80% and 75%. In validation, the model predicted ophthalmopathy progression with 70.59% sensitivity and roughly 72% specificity; some 13 predicted patients were CT-confirmed with GO in a median of approximately six months. Most expanded thyroid clonotypes with a frequency above 0.001 also appeared in blood, which suggests that blood repertoires may reflect the immune response in the thyroid.

On this clonotype itself: The target of this receptor is not known. No base quality values were provided; no much bigger clone lies one nucleotide off.

The ophthalmopathy patients had moderately to severely active disease, with a Clinical Activity Score of 3 or higher, a NOSPECS grade of 4 or higher, and a disease duration of less than 3 months. Patients were excluded if they had other autoimmune diseases, uncontrolled infections, pregnancy or lactation. Diagnosis was based on clinical symptoms, serum thyroxine, TRAb, thyroid ultrasound and orbital computed tomography. Ficoll-Paque density gradient centrifugation was used to isolate PBMCs from 8.5 to 10 ml of fresh peripheral blood. Trizol reagent was used to extract the total RNA, and its quality was then checked on an Agilent 2100 Bioanalyzer. CDR1 and CDR2 were assigned from the germline V gene as SGHVS and FNYEAQ. Counted from cysteine to phenylalanine, this CDR3 has 15 amino acids. CDR3 DNA only is kept here, 45 bases in frame from base 1. TCR beta CDR3 regions were amplified from RNA transcripts for repertoire sequencing. The first round was an RT-PCR using HTBI primers with the Qiagen OneStep RT-PCR kit, and this first round was followed by a second-round multiplex PCR, then size selection and purification. Sequencing of the libraries was carried out on an Illumina HiSeq2000 in paired-end mode with 100 bp reads. Per the source publication's procedure: SOAPnuke was used to process the reads, throwing out any read that had adapters, had uncalled bases, had a mean Phred below 15, or lacked an exact constant-primer or identifier match. COPE v1.2.5 was used to merge high-quality paired reads. Each unique nucleotide sequence was treated as a clonotype, and MiTCR v1.1 was used to align the clonotypes to the IMGT TRB V, D and J references. The analysis was limited to V-J combinations with a frequency above 0.0001, which together covered approximately 99% of repertoires. For each V-J combination, a TCR clonal expansion and chaos score was defined as the ratio of F50 clonal expansion to chaos observed in the TCRdist matrix. Welch's t-statistics and random forest were used to reduce features to approximately 13 V-J combinations, which were fed into a naive Bayes classifier. Thyroid-blood repertoire similarity was quantified with the Morisita-Horn index. TCRdb redid the processing of the public reads, applying fastp at Q25 and MiXCR, and retained in-frame beta chains. Identical CDR3 protein sequences are pooled into one entry, listed with their most common genes and DNA. V and J calls and clone size were set by TCRdb, not the authors. The sample table shows more than 550,000 distinct CDR3 sequences, and roughly 39% are seen once. More than 2.5% of the sample belongs to the ten largest clones.

This sequence originates from an adult man with Graves' ophthalmopathy. Recombination joined TRBV7-6 with TRBJ2-2, with TRBD2 matching 7 junction bases. Material: peripheral blood. The DNA sequence follows: TGTGCTAGAAGCCGTGGACTAGCGAACACCGGGGAGCTGTTTTTT. This encodes CARSRGLANTGELFF.